The T cell receptor beta chain under discussion was sequenced for a study of blood T cell repertoires in COVID-19. Background on the study: Donors in the United States, Italy and Spain gave samples during acute or convalescent COVID-19. PBMCs, B-cell-depleted T cells, or T cells provided the cDNA or gDNA that made up the material.

Study processing details: Quantification of nucleated cells was approximated via reference gene primer amplification. The table came from immunoSEQ multiplex PCR; TCRdb's copy has only in-frame clones and leaves some out. The V and J calls and clone size are taken from that table; D and trimming were inferred from the DNA. Here the sample spans roughly 280,000 clones, 86% being singletons. The germline CDR1 and CDR2 sequences are SGHAT and FQNNGV. The J segment lost 9 bases and the V segment lost 3 bases, leaving 8 bases of the junction unmatched. CDR3 length equals 14 residues. This clone has just one count.

The chain recombines TRBV11-2 with TRBJ2-1, with TRBD2 identical over 7 bases. The sequenced sample was peripheral blood. This receptor was taken from a man aged 40-49 years with active or convalescent COVID-19. The CDR3 is CASSFGGRSGEQFF. The CDR3 DNA sequence: TGTGCCAGCAGCTTTGGCGGGAGATCTGGTGAGCAGTTCTTC.